This entry lists 24 T cell receptor beta chains sequenced from one sample in a study of chemoradiotherapy in HPV16-positive cancers. TCRdb's copy holds only in-frame clones and misses some; the assay was immunoSEQ multiplex PCR. This table holds fewer than 500 clones, approximately 94% found once. Sequencing was performed on tumor tissue, taken from a patient who underwent chemoradiotherapy. These receptors came from a human donor with HPV-associated anogenital cancer.

The chain carries TRBV15 and TRBJ1-2; D is uncertain. V was shortened by 5 bases and J by 4 bases, with 23 bases between the two germline ends. Per germline, CDR1 LNHNV and CDR2 YYDKDF (reference sequence). CDR3 length: 17 amino acids. In nucleotides, the CDR3 is TGTGCCACCAGCGGTCCAATAGGGTGTGGAAAGACCTATGGCTACACCTTC. Protein product: CATSGPIGCGKTYGYTF.

This clone was detected once. This rearrangement joins TRBV9 to TRBJ2-3, with 11 bases aligning to TRBD1. Germline V gene sequence: CDR1 SGDLS, CDR2 YYNGEE. The CDR3 sequence is 18 residues long. V lost 0 bases, J lost 3 bases, and 9 bases stayed unmatched. The CDR3 DNA reads as TGTGCCAGCAGCGTAGAGGGGCGGACAGGGGGCCCGACAGATACGCAGTATTTT. The encoded protein is CASSVEGRTGGPTDTQYF. The entire variable domain, with the rest obtained from reference TRBV9 and TRBJ2-3, is as follows: DSGVTQTPKHLITATGQRVTLRCSPRSGDLSVYWYQQSLDQGLQFLIQYYNGEERAKGNILERFSAQQFPDLHSELNLSSLELGDSALYFCASSVEGRTGGPTDTQYFGPGTRLTVL.

The chain recombines TRBV6-1 with TRBJ2-1, with D perhaps given as TRBD1 or TRBD2 (6 bases each). Germline CDR1 and CDR2: MNHNS and SASEGT. The CDR3 covers 12 residues. V lost 4 bases and J lost 16, with 17 bases in between. CDR3 loop: CASSGGGSGRFF. CDR3 nucleotide sequence: TGTGCCAGCAGTGGAGGGGGGAGTGGTCGATTCTTC.

V and J are TRBV5-5 and TRBJ2-7, with 9 bases aligning to TRBD1. Germline values: CDR1 SGHKS, CDR2 YYEKEE (reference sequence). This CDR3 has 15 residues. The ends lost 5 bases at V and 0 bases at J; junction bases unmatched: 6. CDR3: CASSLDRGSSYEQYF. CDR3 in DNA: TGTGCCAGCAGTCTGGACAGGGGAAGCTCCTACGAGCAGTACTTC.

This clone is judged hyperexpanded. The V call is TRBV25-1, the J call TRBJ1-1; no definite D call. CDR1 and CDR2 (germline): MGHDK, SYGVNS. The CDR3 consists of 11 residues. V was pared by 6 bases and J by 4 bases, with 6 bases between. The CDR3 protein is CASRTATEAFF. CDR3 sequence (DNA): TGTGCCAGCAGGACGGCCACTGAAGCTTTCTTT.

This chain joins TRBV30 and TRBJ2-7; D assignment may be TRBD1 or TRBD2 (5 bases each). V dropped 5 bases and J dropped 2 bases, with 16 bases sitting between them. The CDR3 loop spans 14 amino acids. Germline assignment: CDR1 GTSNPN and CDR2 SVGIG (reference sequence). DNA for the CDR3: TGTGCCTGGCCAACCGGGACGCTACCCTACGAGCAGTACTTC. This codes for CAWPTGTLPYEQYF.

V and J are TRBV6-1 and TRBJ2-7; the match to TRBD2 covers 7 bases. The germline CDR1 and CDR2 sequences are MNHNS and SASEGT. V shed 2 bases and J 5 bases; nucleotides not matched to a gene: 6. CDR3 size: 14 residues. The CDR3, as DNA: TGTGCCAGCAGTGAATTCGGGGGGAAGAACGAGCAGTACTTC. It yields the protein CASSEFGGKNEQYF.

The V and J genes are TRBV5-5 and TRBJ1-5; no clear D. Per germline, CDR1 SGHKS and CDR2 YYEKEE (reference sequence). CDR3 length: 13 amino acids. V was cut by 5 bases and J by 1 base, with 7 bases left in between. CDR3 sequence (DNA): TGTGCCAGCAGGCCGGACAGCAATCAGCCCCAGCATTTT. Translation gives CASRPDSNQPQHF.

The chain links TRBV19 to TRBJ2-1, with D possibly matching TRBD2 (5 bases). CDR1 is LNHDA, CDR2 SQIVND, per germline (reference sequence). The CDR3 consists of 15 residues. The V and J ends lost 3 bases and 8 bases respectively, with 17 bases between them. CDR3 sequence (DNA): TGTGCCAGTAGTATGGGAGATCTGATAGTGGATGAGCAGTTCTTC. Translation: CASSMGDLIVDEQFF.

The V and J genes are TRBV6-1 and TRBJ2-7, with 9 positions matching TRBD2. Germline V gene data show CDR1 as MNHNS and CDR2 as SASEGT. Trimming took 3 bases from V and 6 from J; bases not matched to a gene: 6. This CDR3 is built from 14 residues. Here the CDR3 reads CASSETGTSLEQYF. CDR3 DNA sequence: TGTGCCAGCAGTGAGACCGGGACTAGCCTCGAGCAGTACTTC.

This chain connects TRBV7-9 to TRBJ2-5; TRBD1 matches at 9 bases. Trimming cost V 0 bases and J 4 bases; bases outside gene matches: 15. There are 19 residues in the CDR3. Germline V lookup: CDR1 SEHNR, CDR2 FQNEAQ (reference sequence). This CDR3 is CASSLALTGGGVGPETQYF. The CDR3 nucleotides read TGTGCCAGCAGCTTAGCGCTGACAGGGGGGGGCGTCGGTCCAGAGACCCAGTACTTC.

This chain links TRBV27 with TRBJ1-1, with D perhaps matching TRBD1 (5 bases). From germline, CDR1 is MNHEY and CDR2 SMNVEV (reference sequence). The V gene lost 2 bases and the J gene lost 6 bases, with 19 bases spanning the gap. This CDR3 has 16 amino acids. In DNA, the CDR3 is TGTGCCAGCAGTTTAACCGTCCAGGGAGTGGGCCCTGAAGCTTTCTTT. This sequence encodes CASSLTVQGVGPEAFF.

The V and J genes are TRBV9 and TRBJ1-2; D unresolved. Germline CDR1 SGDLS, CDR2 YYNGEE. This CDR3 is built from 15 residues. V shed 3 bases and J shed 5 bases, with 17 bases lying between them. The CDR3 loop reads CASSGSHQPSYGYTF. The CDR3 coding sequence is TGTGCCAGCAGCGGGTCCCATCAACCCAGTTATGGCTACACCTTC.

This clone was counted a single time. Here the CDR3 reads CASSRGLGAVTGELFF. The CDR3 DNA follows: TGTGCCAGCAGCCGAGGGCTGGGGGCGGTCACCGGGGAGCTGTTTTTT. The V gene is TRBV9, the J gene TRBJ2-2, with D perhaps TRBD1 (6 bases). The CDR3 has 16 residues. Germline loops: CDR1 SGDLS, CDR2 YYNGEE. Trimming removed 4 bases at V and 4 bases at J, with 17 bases between.

In nucleotides, the CDR3 is TGTGCCAGCAGTTCCCCGACCGGGAAAAACAAAAACATTCAGTACTTC. It encodes CASSSPTGKNKNIQYF. V usage is TRBV6-6 and J usage is TRBJ2-4; a possible D gene is TRBD2 (5 bases). The CDR3 spans 16 residues. The germline V gene encodes CDR1 MNHNY and CDR2 SVGAGI (reference sequence). The V end was cut by 4 bases, the J end by 3 bases, with 16 bases between.

V usage is TRBV19 and J usage is TRBJ1-5, with a tentative D call TRBD1 (5 bases). This CDR3 has 16 amino acids. The germline V gene encodes CDR1 LNHDA and CDR2 SQIVND (reference sequence). V was cut by 8 bases and J by 0 bases, with 17 bases left in between. The CDR3 spells CASAGQGTLSNQPQHF. Written as DNA, the CDR3 is TGTGCCAGTGCCGGGCAGGGTACCCTTAGCAATCAGCCCCAGCATTTT.

The V call is TRBV7-9, the J call TRBJ2-3, with TRBD2 as a possible D gene (6 bases). Trimming removed 5 bases at V and 3 bases at J, with 15 bases between. This CDR3 region has 15 residues. Germline CDR1 and CDR2: SEHNR and FQNEAQ (reference sequence). CDR3 nucleotide sequence: TGTGCCAGCAGCCAGGTGGGGGGTAAGACAGATACGCAGTATTTT. Its translation is CASSQVGGKTDTQYF.

The chain uses TRBV13 and TRBJ1-5, with 9 bases that match TRBD1. J lost 11 bases, V lost 5 bases, and 10 bases had no gene match. The V gene's germline CDR1 is PRHDT and CDR2 FYEKMQ (reference sequence). CDR3 length: 14 amino acids. The CDR3 sequence is CASSEDRGVLAQHF. CDR3 nucleotides: TGTGCCAGCAGCGAAGACAGGGGGGTTCTGGCCCAGCATTTT.

The chain joins TRBV4-3 to TRBJ1-4, with 9 bases fitting TRBD1. The CDR3 is 14 residues long. The germline V gene has CDR1 LGHNA and CDR2 YSLEER. Trimming cost V 4 bases and J 5 bases; bases outside gene matches: 2. CDR3 nucleotide sequence: TGCGCCAGCAGCCTTGGACAGGGGAATGAAAAACTGTTTTTT. Translated, it gives CASSLGQGNEKLFF.

J is TRBJ2-5 and V is TRBV10-3; TRBD1 agrees at 8 bases. The CDR3 extends over 14 amino acids. Germline values: CDR1 ENHRY, CDR2 SYGVKD. V trimming: 4 bases; J trimming: 5 bases; junction bases outside the gene matches: 6. The CDR3 loop reads CAISGGQGAETQYF. The CDR3 DNA reads TGTGCCATCAGTGGCGGGCAGGGGGCGGAGACCCAGTACTTC.

The rearrangement joins TRBV29-1 to TRBJ1-4; D is ambiguous. The V and J ends lost 1 base and 3 bases respectively, with 9 bases between them. The CDR3 is 14 residues long. CDR1 and CDR2 (germline): SQVTM, ANQGSEA. The chain's CDR3 is CSVEAAPANEKLFF. CDR3 bases: TGCAGCGTTGAAGCGGCACCGGCTAATGAAAAACTGTTTTTT.

This chain connects TRBV4-3 to TRBJ1-4; no definite D call. V lost 0 bases and J 2 bases, leaving 10 bases between the germline ends. Germline V lookup: CDR1 LGHNA, CDR2 YSLEER. The length of the CDR3 is 16 residues. CDR3 in amino acids: CASSQDAQATNEKLFF. In DNA, the CDR3 is TGCGCCAGCAGCCAAGATGCCCAGGCCACTAATGAAAAACTGTTTTTT.

The genes are TRBV2 and TRBJ2-5; 10 bases agree with TRBD2. The J call may be faulty, since TRBJ2-7 better matches the DNA end. The CDR3 loop spans 14 amino acids. Germline loops: CDR1 SNHLY, CDR2 FYNNEI. CDR3 sequence: CASSDSGGFYEQYF. The CDR3 DNA is TGTGCCAGCAGTGATAGCGGGGGGTTCTACGAGCAGTACTTC.

The chain joins TRBV9 to TRBJ2-1; 10 bases are shared with TRBD2. Germline assignment: CDR1 SGDLS and CDR2 YYNGEE. Losses at the gene ends were 0 bases for V and 5 bases for J; bases not matched to a gene: 2. The CDR3 has 15 residues. The CDR3 nucleotides are TGTGCCAGCAGCGTAGGTAGCGGGGGGCACAATGAGCAGTTCTTC. Translation gives CASSVGSGGHNEQFF.